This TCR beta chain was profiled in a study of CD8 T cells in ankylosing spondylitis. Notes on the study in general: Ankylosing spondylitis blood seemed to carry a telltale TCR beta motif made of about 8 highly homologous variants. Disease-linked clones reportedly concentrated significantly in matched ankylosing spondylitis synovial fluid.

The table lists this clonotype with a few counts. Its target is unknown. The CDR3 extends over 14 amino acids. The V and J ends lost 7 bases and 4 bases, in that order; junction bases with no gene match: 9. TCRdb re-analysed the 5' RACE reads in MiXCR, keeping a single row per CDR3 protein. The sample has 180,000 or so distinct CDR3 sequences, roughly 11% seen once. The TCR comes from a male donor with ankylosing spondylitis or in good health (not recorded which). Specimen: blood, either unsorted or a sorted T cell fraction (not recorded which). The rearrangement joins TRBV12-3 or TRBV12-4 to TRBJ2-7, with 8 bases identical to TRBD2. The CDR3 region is CASKPGLEGYEQYF. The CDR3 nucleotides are TGTGCCAGCAAACCGGGACTAGAAGGTTACGAGCAGTACTTC.